These 19 T cell receptor beta chains were sequenced from one sample in a study of response to subunit inactivated influenza vaccine. TCRdb re-called the RT-PCR reads with MiXCR, one entry per CDR3 protein. The sample lists 450,000 to 700,000 distinct CDR3 sequences, less than 15% occurring once. The input for sequencing was PBMCs from blood, taken about 11 days after vaccination. All receptors come from a man aged 50 to 60 who received an inactivated influenza vaccine.

V is TRBV4-3 and J is TRBJ2-2; 11 bases are shared with TRBD2. Germline V gives CDR1 LGHNA, CDR2 YSLEER. V lost 4 bases to trimming and J lost 3 bases; unmatched junction nucleotides: 7. This CDR3 contains 17 residues. The DNA of the CDR3 is TGCGCCAGCAGCCGACTACTAGCGGGGGAGGACACCGGGGAGCTGTTTTTT. It encodes CASSRLLAGEDTGELFF.

This clonotype showed up just a few times. V and J are TRBV27 and TRBJ2-6; D gene uncertain. Between the trimmed V and J ends, which lost 1 base and 3 bases, there was a span of 10 bases. CDR1 and CDR2 (germline): MNHEY, SMNVEV (reference sequence). The CDR3 length is 16 residues. The CDR3 nucleotides read TGTGCCAGCAGTTTATTGACTGCTATTGGGGCCAACGTCCTGACTTTC. Translating it yields CASSLLTAIGANVLTF.

This clonotype appeared a few times. V is TRBV7-2 and J is TRBJ1-1, with D uncertain. The V end was cut by 5 bases, the J end by 0 bases, with 4 bases between. This CDR3 has 12 amino acids. The germline V gene has CDR1 SGHTA and CDR2 FQGNSA. The CDR3 DNA follows: TGTGCCAGCAGCGTCATGAACACTGAAGCTTTCTTT. Translated: CASSVMNTEAFF.

Only a few counts were recorded for this clonotype. The genes are TRBV6-5 and TRBJ1-4; D call uncertain. The V gene's germline CDR1 is MNHEY and CDR2 SVGAGI. CDR3 length: 13 residues. The V and J ends lost 2 bases and 10 bases respectively, with 11 bases between them. CDR3 protein: CASSYALAGKLFF. The CDR3 DNA sequence: TGTGCCAGCAGTTACGCCCTAGCAGGAAAACTGTTTTTT.

This clonotype was seen only a few times. V usage is TRBV12-3 or TRBV12-4 and J usage is TRBJ2-4; D gene ambiguous. The CDR3 is made up of 16 amino acids. V was shortened by 2 bases and J by 0 bases, with 11 bases between the two germline ends. This chain's CDR3 is CASSLLGELAKNIQYF. The CDR3 region has the DNA TGTGCCAGCAGTTTACTCGGAGAGCTAGCCAAAAACATTCAGTACTTC.

This clonotype was detected only a few times. The chain links TRBV7-9 to TRBJ2-3, with a possible D match to TRBD2 (5 bases). CDR1 is SEHNR, CDR2 FQNEAQ, per germline (reference sequence). The CDR3 extends over 14 amino acids. V lost 6 bases to trimming and J lost 4 bases, with 14 bases between them. For the CDR3, the DNA is TGTGCCAGCAGATCTAGCAAGGCTGCAGATACGCAGTATTTT. Translation gives CASRSSKAADTQYF.

This clonotype was found many times. The gene calls are TRBV12-3 or TRBV12-4 and TRBJ1-5; TRBD1 agrees at 9 bases. The V and J ends lost 4 bases and 4 bases, in that order; junction bases with no gene match: 2. The CDR3 length is 14 residues. In nucleotides, the CDR3 is TGTGCCAGCAGTTCCGGGACAGGGAATCAGCCCCAGCATTTT. Translated, it gives CASSSGTGNQPQHF.

The gene calls are TRBV6-2 or TRBV6-3 and TRBJ2-3, with 9 bases identical to TRBD2. The V segment lost 5 bases and the J segment 2 bases; nucleotides outside the gene matches: 5. CDR1 is MNHEY, CDR2 SVGEGT, per germline. The CDR3 has 15 residues. CDR3 sequence (DNA): TGTGCCAGCAGTAACCTGGGACTAGCCACAGATACGCAGTATTTT. This codes for CASSNLGLATDTQYF.

This clonotype appeared a few times. This rearrangement joins TRBV15 to TRBJ2-7; TRBD1 might be the D (6 bases). CDR1 is LNHNV and CDR2 is YYDKDF in the germline V gene (reference sequence). V was trimmed by 0 bases and J by 7 bases, leaving 13 bases between them. The CDR3 totals 14 residues. DNA for the CDR3: TGTGCCACCAGCAGAGACCTCCAGGGGAAGGAGCAGTACTTC. Amino acids: CATSRDLQGKEQYF.

The chain carries TRBV29-1 and TRBJ2-7; D perhaps matches TRBD2 (6 bases). Germline CDR1 reads SQVTM; CDR2 reads ANQGSEA. This CDR3 is 13 amino acids long. V dropped 3 bases and J dropped 0 bases, with 9 bases sitting between them. The CDR3 reads CSVDGGSSYEQYF. The CDR3 coding sequence is TGCAGCGTTGATGGGGGGTCCTCCTACGAGCAGTACTTC.

This clonotype was counted a few times. The rearrangement joins TRBV20-1 to TRBJ2-5; D uncertain. Trimming left V 5 bases short and J 1 base short, with 8 bases between. The CDR3 extends over 12 amino acids. Germline lookup yields CDR1 DFQATT and CDR2 SNEGSKA (reference sequence). In nucleotides, the CDR3 is TGCAGTGCTCCCAGGCGCCAAGAGACCCAGTACTTC. Protein: CSAPRRQETQYF.

This chain joins TRBV28 and TRBJ1-5; 9 nucleotides align to TRBD1. The V and J ends lost 7 bases and 5 bases, in that order; junction bases with no gene match: 15. The CDR3 runs 17 residues. The germline V gene encodes CDR1 MDHEN and CDR2 SYDVKM. CDR3 loop: CASTTPAGQGFHQPQHF. The DNA of the CDR3 is TGTGCCAGCACCACCCCCGCGGGACAGGGCTTCCATCAGCCCCAGCATTTT.

This chain uses TRBV7-2 with TRBJ2-6, with D tentatively TRBD1 (5 bases). CDR1 and CDR2 (germline): SGHTA, FQGNSA. Trimming took 6 bases from V and 0 from J, leaving 9 bases between them. This CDR3 is built from 15 residues. The CDR3 DNA reads as TGTGCCAGCAGAATAAGGGGCTCTGGGGCCAACGTCCTGACTTTC. Its translation is CASRIRGSGANVLTF.

The chain carries TRBV20-1 and TRBJ2-2; 8 bases fit TRBD2. This CDR3 is built from 15 residues. With 2 bases clipped from V and 2 bases from J, the junction kept 4 bases outside the gene matches. The V gene's germline CDR1 is DFQATT and CDR2 SNEGSKA (reference sequence). The DNA of the CDR3 is TGCAGTGCTAGATTTAGCGGGATAAACACCGGGGAGCTGTTTTTT. Protein: CSARFSGINTGELFF.

Only a few counts were recorded for this clonotype. The CDR3 DNA sequence: TGCAGCGTAGCGACGGCGTTTTACAATGAGCAGTTCTTC. Its protein is CSVATAFYNEQFF. The chain has TRBV29-1 and TRBJ2-1; no clear D. The CDR3 runs to 13 residues. The germline V gene has CDR1 SQVTM and CDR2 ANQGSEA. V shed 6 bases and J shed 4 bases, with 13 bases lying between them.

This clonotype was counted ten times or more. The chain links TRBV9 to TRBJ2-7; 8 nucleotides line up with TRBD1. Looked up from germline, CDR1 is SGDLS and CDR2 is YYNGEE. This CDR3 region has 14 residues. With 2 bases clipped from V and 2 bases from J, the junction kept 3 bases outside the gene matches. CDR3 loop: CASSVGQGAYEQYF. As DNA, the CDR3 is TGTGCCAGCAGCGTCGGACAGGGAGCCTACGAGCAGTACTTC. Combining the CDR3 with reference TRBV9 and TRBJ2-7 gives the whole variable domain DSGVTQTPKHLITATGQRVTLRCSPRSGDLSVYWYQQSLDQGLQFLIQYYNGEERAKGNILERFSAQQFPDLHSELNLSSLELGDSALYFCASSVGQGAYEQYFGPGTRLTVT.

The chain is built from TRBV15 and TRBJ2-3; 8 bases match TRBD1. From germline, CDR1 is LNHNV and CDR2 YYDKDF (reference sequence). This CDR3 is 18 amino acids long. V shed 1 base and J 0 bases; nucleotides not matched to a gene: 9. The CDR3 sequence: CATSRGPGTGLSTDTQYF. The CDR3 region has the DNA TGTGCCACCAGCAGAGGACCCGGGACAGGTTTAAGCACAGATACGCAGTATTTT. The full variable domain, rest sourced from reference TRBV15 and TRBJ2-3, is DAMVIQNPRYQVTQFGKPVTLSCSQTLNHNVMYWYQQKSSQAPKLLFHYYDKDFNNEADTPDNFQSRRPNTSFCFLDIRSPGLGDTAMYLCATSRGPGTGLSTDTQYFGPGTRLTVL.

This clonotype has only one observation. The chain uses TRBV18 and TRBJ2-6; the D gene is possibly TRBD2 (6 bases). V lost 6 bases and J lost 0, with 24 bases in between. This CDR3 has 20 residues. Per germline, CDR1 KGHSH and CDR2 LQKENI. The CDR3, as DNA: TGTGCCAGCTCTCTGACTAATCCGGGACGGGGGAGCTCTGGGGCCAACGTCCTGACTTTC. Protein product: CASSLTNPGRGSSGANVLTF.

This clonotype showed up many times. This chain uses TRBV4-3 with TRBJ2-3, with 8 positions matching TRBD1. This CDR3 has 16 residues. V dropped 1 base and J dropped 0; count of bases not matched to a gene: 3. Per the germline V gene, CDR1 is LGHNA and CDR2 is YSLEER. The CDR3 region has the DNA TGCGCCAGCAGCCAAGGGACAGGGCCTAGCACAGATACGCAGTATTTT. Translation gives CASSQGTGPSTDTQYF.